The rows below give T cell receptor beta chains drawn from one sample of a study of blood T cells in healthy people across ages. TCRdb used MiXCR to reprocess the 5' RACE reads, holding one entry per CDR3 protein. The sample contains 1.5 million to 2 million distinct CDR3 sequences, 30% to 35% of which appear only once. Sequenced input: blood. Receptor source: a woman aged 25 to 45 in good health. Each CDR3 is given with its conserved first and last residue. The order of the fields is V gene, clone size, D gene, J gene, CDR3 protein, CDR3 DNA. The D gene is left open where the match is weak. Expanded clones are given a class, and other clones once, few, many or no size at all.

v_gene: TRBV20-1; abundance: few; d_gene: -; j_gene: TRBJ2-6; CDR3aa: CSAMAAGANVLTF; CDR3nt: TGCAGTGCTATGGCGGCTGGGGCCAACGTCCTGACTTTC
v_gene: TRBV25-1; abundance: few; d_gene: TRBD2; j_gene: TRBJ2-1; CDR3aa: CASSDLTSGRLYEQFF; CDR3nt: TGTGCCAGCAGTGACCTCACTAGCGGGAGGCTCTATGAGCAGTTCTTC
v_gene: TRBV27; abundance: few; d_gene: -; j_gene: TRBJ2-7; CDR3aa: CASSLLIGTGVHEQYF; CDR3nt: TGTGCCAGCAGTCTCCTTATCGGGACTGGGGTCCACGAGCAGTACTTC
v_gene: TRBV7-9; abundance: few; d_gene: TRBD2; j_gene: TRBJ2-7; CDR3aa: CASSLPSPGLAGGPLPYEQYF; CDR3nt: TGTGCCAGCAGCTTACCCAGCCCGGGACTAGCGGGGGGGCCTCTACCATACGAGCAGTACTTC
v_gene: TRBV2; abundance: -; d_gene: -; j_gene: TRBJ2-3; CDR3aa: CASSEGPAGSPGSHTQYF; CDR3nt: TGTGCCAGCAGTGAAGGACCAGCGGGTTCACCAGGGTCACATACGCAGTATTTT
v_gene: TRBV6-4; abundance: -; d_gene: TRBD1; j_gene: TRBJ2-2; CDR3aa: CASREDRGTGELFF; CDR3nt: TGTGCCAGCAGGGAGGACAGGGGCACCGGGGAGCTGTTTTTT
v_gene: TRBV5-1; abundance: few; d_gene: -; j_gene: TRBJ1-1; CDR3aa: CASSWQPTNEAFF; CDR3nt: TGCGCCAGCAGTTGGCAGCCCACTAATGAAGCTTTCTTT
v_gene: TRBV10-3; abundance: once; d_gene: -; j_gene: TRBJ1-1; CDR3aa: CAIDLASGPHLEAFF; CDR3nt: TGTGCCATCGATCTGGCTTCGGGCCCCCATCTTGAAGCTTTCTTT
v_gene: TRBV15; abundance: -; d_gene: -; j_gene: TRBJ1-5; CDR3aa: CATSRDSGNQPQHF; CDR3nt: TGTGCCACCAGCAGAGATTCAGGGAATCAGCCCCAGCATTTT
v_gene: TRBV4-2; abundance: -; d_gene: TRBD2; j_gene: TRBJ2-1; CDR3aa: CASSHEPPIAGGPYNEQFF; CDR3nt: TGTGCCAGCAGCCATGAACCTCCTATAGCGGGGGGGCCGTACAATGAGCAGTTCTTC
v_gene: TRBV12-3/TRBV12-4; abundance: -; d_gene: TRBD1; j_gene: TRBJ2-7; CDR3aa: CASSLASGQGSYEQYF; CDR3nt: TGTGCCAGCAGTTTAGCATCGGGACAGGGATCCTACGAGCAGTACTTC
v_gene: TRBV10-3; abundance: -; d_gene: -; j_gene: TRBJ2-7; CDR3aa: CAISESGESYEQYF; CDR3nt: TGTGCCATCAGTGAGTCTGGGGAATCCTACGAGCAGTACTTC